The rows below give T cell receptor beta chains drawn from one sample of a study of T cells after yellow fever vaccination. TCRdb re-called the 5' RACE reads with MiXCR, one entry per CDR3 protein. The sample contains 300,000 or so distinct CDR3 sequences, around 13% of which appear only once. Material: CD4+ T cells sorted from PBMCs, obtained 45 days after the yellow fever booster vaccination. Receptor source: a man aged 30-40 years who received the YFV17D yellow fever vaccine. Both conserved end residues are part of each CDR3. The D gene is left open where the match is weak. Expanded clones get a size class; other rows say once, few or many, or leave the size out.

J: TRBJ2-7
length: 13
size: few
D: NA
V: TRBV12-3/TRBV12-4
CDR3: CASSLRRGVEQYF
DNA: TGTGCCAGCAGTTTAAGAAGGGGTGTCGAGCAGTACTTC

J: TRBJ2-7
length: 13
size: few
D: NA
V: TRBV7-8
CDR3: CASSWPSRYEQYF
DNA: TGTGCCAGCAGCTGGCCTTCGCGCTACGAGCAGTACTTC

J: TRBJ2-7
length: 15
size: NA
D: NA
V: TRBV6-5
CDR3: CASSYSYRESYEQYF
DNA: TGTGCCAGCAGTTACTCCTACAGGGAGTCCTACGAGCAGTACTTC

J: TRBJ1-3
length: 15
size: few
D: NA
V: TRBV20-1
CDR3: CSARDPKDYGNTIYF
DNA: TGCAGTGCTAGAGATCCGAAGGATTATGGAAACACCATATATTTT

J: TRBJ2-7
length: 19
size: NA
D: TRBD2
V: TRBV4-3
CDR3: CASSRLSGTSGSKSYEQYF
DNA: TGCGCCAGCAGCCGACTTTCCGGGACTAGCGGGAGTAAATCTTACGAGCAGTACTTC

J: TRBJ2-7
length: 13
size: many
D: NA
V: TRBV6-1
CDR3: CASSTTGTYEQYF
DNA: TGTGCCAGCAGTACGACAGGCACCTACGAGCAGTACTTC

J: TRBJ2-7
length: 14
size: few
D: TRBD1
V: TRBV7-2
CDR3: CASSSGQGLGEQYF
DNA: TGTGCCAGCAGCTCTGGACAGGGGTTAGGCGAGCAGTACTTC

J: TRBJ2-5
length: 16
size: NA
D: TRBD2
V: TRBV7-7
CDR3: CASSLSLAGGQETQYF
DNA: TGTGCCAGCAGCTTAAGCCTAGCGGGAGGGCAAGAGACCCAGTACTTC

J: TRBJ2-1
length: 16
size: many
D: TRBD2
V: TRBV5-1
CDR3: CASSTGTSGSYNEQFF
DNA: TGCGCCAGCAGCACCGGGACTAGCGGGAGCTACAATGAGCAGTTCTTC

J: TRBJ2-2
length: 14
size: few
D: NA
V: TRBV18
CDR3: CASSPAPATGELFF
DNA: TGTGCCAGCTCACCTGCCCCCGCCACCGGGGAGCTGTTTTTT

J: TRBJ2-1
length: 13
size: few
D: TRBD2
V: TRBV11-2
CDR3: CASSQTGGNEQFF
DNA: TGTGCCAGCAGCCAGACGGGGGGCAATGAGCAGTTCTTC

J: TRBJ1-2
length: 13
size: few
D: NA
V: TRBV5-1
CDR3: CASSLDVTYGYTF
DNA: TGCGCCAGCAGCCTAGATGTTACCTATGGCTACACCTTC

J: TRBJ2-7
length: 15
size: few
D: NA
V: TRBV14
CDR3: CASSQGYTAGYEQYF
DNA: TGTGCCAGCAGCCAAGGGTACACCGCAGGATACGAGCAGTACTTC

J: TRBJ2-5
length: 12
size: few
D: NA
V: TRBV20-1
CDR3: CSAQQGQETQYF
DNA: TGCAGTGCTCAACAGGGCCAAGAGACCCAGTACTTC

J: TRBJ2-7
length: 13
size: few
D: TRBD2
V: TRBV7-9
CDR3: CASSPGLTYEQYF
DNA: TGTGCCAGCAGCCCGGGACTAACTTACGAGCAGTACTTC

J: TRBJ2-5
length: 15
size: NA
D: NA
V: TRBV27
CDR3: CASSLGFTAKETQYF
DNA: TGTGCCAGCAGTTTAGGTTTTACAGCTAAGGAGACCCAGTACTTC

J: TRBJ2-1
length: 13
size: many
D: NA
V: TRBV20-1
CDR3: CSASDWGAREQFF
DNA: TGCAGTGCTAGCGACTGGGGGGCCAGAGAGCAGTTCTTC

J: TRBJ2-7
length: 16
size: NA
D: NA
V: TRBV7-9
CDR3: CASSLGRGRTPYEQYF
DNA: TGTGCCAGCAGCCTAGGGCGAGGGCGGACTCCCTACGAGCAGTACTTC

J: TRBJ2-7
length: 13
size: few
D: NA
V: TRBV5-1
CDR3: CASSPRSGYEQYF
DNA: TGCGCCAGCAGCCCCCGGTCGGGGTACGAGCAGTACTTC

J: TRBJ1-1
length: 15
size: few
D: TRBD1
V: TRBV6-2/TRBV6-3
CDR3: CASSTPTGANTEAFF
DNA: TGTGCCAGCAGTACGCCGACAGGGGCGAACACTGAAGCTTTCTTT

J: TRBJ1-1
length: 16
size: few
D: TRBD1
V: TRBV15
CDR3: CATSRDRDRGNTEAFF
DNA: TGTGCCACCAGCAGAGATAGGGACAGGGGGAACACTGAAGCTTTCTTT

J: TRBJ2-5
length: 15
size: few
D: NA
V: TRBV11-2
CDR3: CASSLAGDVLGAQYF
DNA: TGTGCCAGCAGCTTAGCGGGGGACGTTCTTGGGGCCCAGTACTTC

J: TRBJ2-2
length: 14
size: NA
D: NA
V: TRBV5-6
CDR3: CASSLVHGSGELFF
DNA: TGTGCCAGCAGCTTGGTCCACGGGTCCGGGGAGCTGTTTTTT

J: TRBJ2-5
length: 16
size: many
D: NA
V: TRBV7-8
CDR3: CASTGSRLRSEETQYF
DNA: TGTGCCAGCACCGGTTCAAGACTTAGGTCCGAAGAGACCCAGTACTTC

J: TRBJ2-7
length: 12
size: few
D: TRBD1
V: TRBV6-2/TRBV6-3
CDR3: CASSSTGSEQYF
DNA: TGTGCCAGCAGTTCGACAGGGAGCGAGCAGTACTTC

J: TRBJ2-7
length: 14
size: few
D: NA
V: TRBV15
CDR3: CATSRDLVVYEQYF
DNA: TGTGCCACCAGCAGAGATTTGGTGGTGTACGAGCAGTACTTC

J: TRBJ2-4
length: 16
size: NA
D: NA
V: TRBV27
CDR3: CASSPRTLTAKNIQYF
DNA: TGTGCCAGCAGTCCCCGGACACTGACAGCCAAAAACATTCAGTACTTC

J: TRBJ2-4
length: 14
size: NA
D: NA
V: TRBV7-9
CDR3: CASSLAGEGNIQYF
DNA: TGTGCCAGCAGCTTAGCGGGAGAGGGGAACATTCAGTACTTC

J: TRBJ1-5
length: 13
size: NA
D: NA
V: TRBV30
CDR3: CAWSVQGHQPQHF
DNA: TGTGCCTGGAGTGTTCAGGGGCATCAGCCCCAGCATTTT

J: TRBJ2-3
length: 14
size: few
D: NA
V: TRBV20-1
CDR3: CSARGRAGPDTQYF
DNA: TGCAGTGCTAGAGGGAGGGCCGGTCCAGATACGCAGTATTTT

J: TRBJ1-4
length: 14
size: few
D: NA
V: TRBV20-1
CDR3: CSARRAGANEKLFF
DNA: TGCAGTGCTAGGCGGGCGGGCGCTAATGAAAAACTGTTTTTT

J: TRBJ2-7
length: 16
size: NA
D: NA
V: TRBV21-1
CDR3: CASSRESGPAGPEQYF
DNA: TGTGCCAGCAGCAGAGAATCCGGGCCGGCGGGGCCGGAGCAGTACTTC

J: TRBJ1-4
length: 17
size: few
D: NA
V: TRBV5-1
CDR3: CASSLVPDSSTNEKLFF
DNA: TGCGCCAGCAGCTTGGTTCCGGACAGTTCAACTAATGAAAAACTGTTTTTT

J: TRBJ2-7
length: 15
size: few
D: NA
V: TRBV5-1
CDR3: CASSLEGRSSYEQYF
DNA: TGCGCCAGCAGCTTGGAGGGACGGAGCTCCTACGAGCAGTACTTC

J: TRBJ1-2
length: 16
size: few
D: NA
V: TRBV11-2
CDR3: CASSTSFPGINYGYTF
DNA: TGTGCCAGCAGCACCTCTTTTCCGGGGATAAACTATGGCTACACCTTC

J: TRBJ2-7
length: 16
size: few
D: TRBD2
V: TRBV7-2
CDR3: CASSLATSGKSYEQYF
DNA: TGTGCCAGCAGCTTAGCGACTAGCGGGAAGTCGTACGAGCAGTACTTC

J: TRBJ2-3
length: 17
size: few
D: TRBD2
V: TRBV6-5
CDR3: CASSLAGGPFRTDTQYF
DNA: TGTGCCAGCAGTTTAGCGGGAGGTCCTTTTCGCACAGATACGCAGTATTTT

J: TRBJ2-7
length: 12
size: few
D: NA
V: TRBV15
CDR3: CATSRVAQEQYF
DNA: TGTGCCACCAGCAGAGTTGCACAGGAGCAGTACTTC

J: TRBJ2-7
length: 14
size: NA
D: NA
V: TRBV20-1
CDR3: CSARDLRRGYEQYF
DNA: TGCAGTGCTAGAGATCTTCGCAGGGGCTACGAGCAGTACTTC

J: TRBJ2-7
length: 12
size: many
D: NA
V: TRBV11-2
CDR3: CASSSSSYEQYF
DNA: TGTGCCAGCAGCTCCAGCTCCTACGAGCAGTACTTC

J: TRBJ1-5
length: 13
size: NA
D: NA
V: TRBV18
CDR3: CASSPTGEQPQHF
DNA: TGTGCCAGCTCACCGACGGGGGAGCAGCCCCAGCATTTT

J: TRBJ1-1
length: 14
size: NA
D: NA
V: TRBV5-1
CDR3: CASSLGAGYTEAFF
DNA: TGCGCCAGCAGCTTGGGTGCGGGTTACACTGAAGCTTTCTTT